These 11 T cell receptor beta chains were all obtained from the same sample, sequenced in a study of metastatic and nonmetastatic thyroid tumors. Thyroid surgery had not been preceded by any treatment in any patient. Through MiXCR, TCRdb re-clonotyped the PCR reads. The repertoire holds approximately 16,000 clones, with about 29% as singletons. Sequencing input: tumor tissue. The receptors were gathered from a male donor with papillary thyroid cancer or a benign thyroid nodule (not recorded which). Some clones in this sample may be carry-over from other donors' samples.

This clone occurred once. This likely comes from a read error, as the CDR3 has no conserved phenylalanine or tryptophan at its end. It is unclear where the CDR3 begins or ends on the DNA, so no DNA is shown, and the CDR3 is as TCRdb lists it. The chain carries TRBV5-1 and TRBJ2-7. The V gene's germline CDR1 is SGHRS and CDR2 YFSETQ. The CDR3 totals 13 residues, both ends included. The CDR3 here is CASSWTDSDEKYL.

This clone has a count of ten or more. V usage is TRBV2 and J usage is TRBJ1-4; no reliable D call. Trimming shortened V by 4 bases and J by 3 bases, and 9 bases separated the two germline ends. The germline V gene has CDR1 SNHLY and CDR2 FYNNEI. This CDR3 is built from 14 residues. CDR3 in DNA: TGTGCCAGCAGTGGCGCTGCGGCTAATGAAAAACTGTTTTTT. Residues: CASSGAAANEKLFF.

The chain combines TRBV4-1 with TRBJ1-2; 10 positions agree with TRBD1. The CDR3 is 15 residues long. The trim removed 4 bases at V and 8 bases at J, leaving 10 bases unmatched. Per germline, CDR1 MGHRA and CDR2 YSYEKL. CDR3 loop: CASSLQTGTGDGYTF. CDR3 sequence (DNA): TGCGCCAGCAGCCTACAGACCGGGACAGGGGACGGCTACACCTTC.

This clone was recorded at least ten times. V gene TRBV20-1 combines with J gene TRBJ1-4, with TRBD1 as a possible D gene (5 bases). With 4 bases removed from V and 4 bases from J, the gap between germline ends came to 13 bases. This CDR3 spans 14 amino acids. Germline CDR1 and CDR2: DFQATT and SNEGSKA (reference sequence). CDR3 bases: TGCAGTGCTAACGCCGTGGGGGGTAATGAAAAACTGTTTTTT. Translated, it gives CSANAVGGNEKLFF.

This clone showed up many times. The chain carries TRBV10-3 and TRBJ2-7; the match to TRBD2 covers 10 bases. Germline trimming cut 4 bases from V and 5 bases from J; bases unmatched to any gene: 11. Germline CDR1 and CDR2: ENHRY and SYGVKD. The CDR3 consists of 16 residues. The DNA for the CDR3 is TGTGCCATCAGTGGAACCAGCGGGAGGGAAGGGGACGAGCAGTACTTC. Residues: CAISGTSGREGDEQYF.

This clone rates as medium-sized (0.01 to 0.1%). The chain links TRBV5-5 to TRBJ2-7, with D possibly TRBD2 on 6 matching bases. V was pared by 0 bases and J by 7 bases, with 20 bases between. CDR1 is SGHKS and CDR2 is YYEKEE in the germline V gene (reference sequence). The CDR3 loop spans 16 amino acids. The CDR3 loop is CASSLELAGVREEQYF. DNA for the CDR3: TGTGCCAGCAGCTTGGAGTTAGCTGGGGTTCGGGAGGAGCAGTACTTC. The whole variable domain, filled in from reference TRBV5-5 and TRBJ2-7, reads DAGVTQSPTHLIKTRGQQVTLRCSPISGHKSVSWYQQVLGQGPQFIFQYYEKEERGRGNFPDRFSARQFPNYSSELNVNALLLGDSALYLCASSLELAGVREEQYFGPGTRLTVT.

This CDR3 is CASSQDRASAGESYEQYF. The CDR3 DNA is TGCGCCAGCAGCCAAGATCGGGCTAGCGCGGGAGAATCCTACGAGCAGTACTTC. This chain uses TRBV4-1 with TRBJ2-7, with 7 bases identical to TRBD2. This CDR3 contains 18 residues. V trimming: 0 bases; J trimming: 1 base; junction bases outside the gene matches: 12. Germline V gene data show CDR1 as MGHRA and CDR2 as YSYEKL.

This clone is a singleton in its sample. J is TRBJ2-2 and V is TRBV7-2; D might be TRBD1 (5 bases). V was cut by 5 bases and J by 0 bases, with 10 bases left in between. Germline loops: CDR1 SGHTA, CDR2 FQGNSA. The CDR3 loop spans 15 amino acids. The CDR3 protein is CASSRRTTNTGELFF. CDR3 DNA: TGTGCCAGCAGCCGGCGGACAACGAACACCGGGGAGCTGTTTTTT.

Judged by abundance, this clone is medium-sized. The chain has TRBV6-1 and TRBJ1-5; D perhaps matches TRBD1 (5 bases). The germline V and J ends were trimmed by 6 bases and 1 base, with 10 bases remaining between them. This CDR3 region has 14 residues. CDR1 and CDR2 (germline): MNHNS, SASEGT. The CDR3 loop reads CASRGDRSNQPQHF. The CDR3 DNA reads as TGTGCCAGCAGGGGCGACAGAAGCAATCAGCCCCAGCATTTT.

The chain carries TRBV4-1 and TRBJ2-7, with TRBD1 matching 8 bases. CDR3 length equals 16 residues. J lost 1 base, V lost 4 bases, and 9 bases had no gene match. In germline, CDR1 is MGHRA, CDR2 YSYEKL. CDR3 loop: CASSPSGQGKSYEQYF. In nucleotides, the CDR3 is TGCGCCAGCAGCCCGAGTGGACAGGGTAAGTCCTACGAGCAGTACTTC.

The V and J genes are TRBV18 and TRBJ1-3, with D tentatively TRBD1 (5 bases). CDR1 is KGHSH and CDR2 is LQKENI in the germline V gene. V was shortened by 0 bases and J by 8 bases, with 11 bases between the two germline ends. The CDR3 contains 14 residues. The CDR3 DNA sequence: TGTGCCAGCTCACCACCGGGGCAGCGGTACACCATATATTTT. This sequence encodes CASSPPGQRYTIYF. Based on the CDR3 plus reference TRBV18 and TRBJ1-3, the full variable domain is NAGVMQNPRHLVRRRGQEARLRCSPMKGHSHVYWYRQLPEEGLKFMVYLQKENIIDESGMPKERFSAEFPKEGPSILRIQQVVRGDSAAYFCASSPPGQRYTIYFGEGSWLTVV.